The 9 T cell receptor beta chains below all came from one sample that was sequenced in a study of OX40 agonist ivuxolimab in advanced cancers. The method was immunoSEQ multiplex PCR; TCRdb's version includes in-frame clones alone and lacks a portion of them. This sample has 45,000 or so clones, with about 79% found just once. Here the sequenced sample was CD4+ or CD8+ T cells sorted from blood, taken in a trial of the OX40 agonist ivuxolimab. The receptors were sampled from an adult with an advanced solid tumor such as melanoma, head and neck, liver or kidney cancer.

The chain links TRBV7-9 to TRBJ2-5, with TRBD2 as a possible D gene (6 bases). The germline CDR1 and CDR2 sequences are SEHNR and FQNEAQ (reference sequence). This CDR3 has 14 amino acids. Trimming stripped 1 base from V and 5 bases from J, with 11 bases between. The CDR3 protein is CASSLGSGEETQYF. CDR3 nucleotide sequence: TGTGCCAGCAGCTTAGGGTCGGGAGAGGAGACCCAGTACTTC.

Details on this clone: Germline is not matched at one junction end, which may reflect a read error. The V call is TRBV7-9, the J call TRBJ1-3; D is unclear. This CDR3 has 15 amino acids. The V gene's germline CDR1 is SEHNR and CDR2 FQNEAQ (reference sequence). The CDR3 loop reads CASSLAGLTGDTIYF. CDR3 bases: TGTGCCAGCAGCTTAGCAGGGTTAACTGGAGACACCATATATTTT.

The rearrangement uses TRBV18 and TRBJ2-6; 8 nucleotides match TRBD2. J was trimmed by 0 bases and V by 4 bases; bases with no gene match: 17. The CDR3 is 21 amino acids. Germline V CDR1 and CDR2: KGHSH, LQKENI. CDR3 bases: TGTGCCAGCTCACGAGATAATTCACGGGGGGGCGCATTCTCTGGGGCCAACGTCCTGACTTTC. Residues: CASSRDNSRGGAFSGANVLTF.

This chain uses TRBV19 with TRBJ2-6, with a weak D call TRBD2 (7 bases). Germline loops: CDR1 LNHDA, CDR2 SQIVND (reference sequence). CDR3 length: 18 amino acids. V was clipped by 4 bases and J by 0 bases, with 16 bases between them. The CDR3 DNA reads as TGTGCCAGTAGTAGGGGGGGGCCCGTGATCTCTGGGGCCAACGTCCTGACTTTC. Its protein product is CASSRGGPVISGANVLTF. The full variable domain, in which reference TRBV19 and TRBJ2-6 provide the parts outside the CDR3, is DGGITQSPKYLFRKEGQNVTLSCEQNLNHDAMYWYRQDPGQGLRLIYYSQIVNDFQKGDIAEGYSVSREKKESFPLTVTSAQKNPTAFYLCASSRGGPVISGANVLTFGAGSRLTVL.

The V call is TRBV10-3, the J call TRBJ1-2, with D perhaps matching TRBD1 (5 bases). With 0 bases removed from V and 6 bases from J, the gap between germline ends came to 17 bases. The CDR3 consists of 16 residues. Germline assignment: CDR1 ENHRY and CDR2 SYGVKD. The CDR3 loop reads CAISESGSGTADGYTF. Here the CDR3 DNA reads TGTGCCATCAGTGAGTCCGGGTCCGGGACGGCGGATGGCTACACCTTC.

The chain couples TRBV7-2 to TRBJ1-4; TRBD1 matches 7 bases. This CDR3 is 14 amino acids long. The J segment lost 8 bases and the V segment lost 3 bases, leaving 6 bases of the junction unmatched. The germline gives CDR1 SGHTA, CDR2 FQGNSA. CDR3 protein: CASSLAGQSEKLFF. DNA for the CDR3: TGTGCCAGCAGCTTGGCGGGACAGTCCGAAAAACTGTTTTTT.

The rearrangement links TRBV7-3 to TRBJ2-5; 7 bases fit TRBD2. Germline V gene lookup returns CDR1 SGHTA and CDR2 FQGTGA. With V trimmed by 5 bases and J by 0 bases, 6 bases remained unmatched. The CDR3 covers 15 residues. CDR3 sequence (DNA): TGTGCCAGCAGCCCCCAGCGGGATTACCAAGAGACCCAGTACTTC. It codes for CASSPQRDYQETQYF. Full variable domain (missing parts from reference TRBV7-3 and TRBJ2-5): GAGVSQTPSNKVTEKGKYVELRCDPISGHTALYWYRQSLGQGPEFLIYFQGTGAADDSGLPNDRFFAVRPEGSVSTLKIQRTERGDSAVYLCASSPQRDYQETQYFGPGTRLLVL.

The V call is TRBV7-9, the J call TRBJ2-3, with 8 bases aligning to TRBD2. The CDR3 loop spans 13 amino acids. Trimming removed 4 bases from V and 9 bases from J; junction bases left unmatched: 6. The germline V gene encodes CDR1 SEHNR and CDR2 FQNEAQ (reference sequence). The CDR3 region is CASSSLAAGTQYF. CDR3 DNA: TGTGCCAGCAGCTCACTAGCGGCGGGGACGCAGTATTTT. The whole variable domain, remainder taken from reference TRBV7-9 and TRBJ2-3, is DTGVSQNPRHKITKRGQNVTFRCDPISEHNRLYWYRQTLGQGPEFLTYFQNEAQLEKSRLLSDRFSAERPKGSFSTLEIQRTEQGDSAMYLCASSSLAAGTQYFGPGTRLTVL.

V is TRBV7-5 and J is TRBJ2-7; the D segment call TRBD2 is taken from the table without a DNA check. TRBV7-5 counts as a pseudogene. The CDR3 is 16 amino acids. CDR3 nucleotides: TGTGCCAGCAGCCTAGAGGGCGGGGGCTACCACTACGAGCAGTACTTC. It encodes CASSLEGGGYHYEQYF.